Listed below are T cell receptor beta chains from one sample, sequenced in a study of blood T cell repertoires in COVID-19. Assay: immunoSEQ multiplex PCR; the TCRdb copy retains only in-frame clones and omits some. The sample has 240,000 or so clones; around 81% are singletons. The source material was peripheral blood. The receptor source for this set is a man aged 25-40 years who had recovered from COVID-19. The conserved cysteine and the conserved F or W are not part of the CDR3 here. Each record gives: V gene, CDR3 length, D gene, CDR3 protein. The D gene is left open where the match is weak.

v_call: TRBV9
cdr3_length: 11
d_call: NA
cdr3_aa: ASRAGTNYGYT

v_call: TRBV7-7
cdr3_length: 15
d_call: TRBD1
cdr3_aa: ASSSGTVGGMHGELF

v_call: TRBV3-1/TRBV3-2
cdr3_length: 14
d_call: TRBD1
cdr3_aa: ASSHRPWDRGYEQY

v_call: TRBV19
cdr3_length: 13
d_call: NA
cdr3_aa: ASSTFSTAGNTIY

v_call: TRBV7-3
cdr3_length: 12
d_call: TRBD2
cdr3_aa: ASSVSSGGNEQF

v_call: TRBV14
cdr3_length: 13
d_call: TRBD1
cdr3_aa: ASSQDRGSGTEAF

v_call: TRBV6-4
cdr3_length: 11
d_call: NA
cdr3_aa: ASRPSGDTEAF

v_call: TRBV6-5
cdr3_length: 11
d_call: NA
cdr3_aa: ASSQTEGYGYT

v_call: TRBV7-9
cdr3_length: 17
d_call: TRBD2
cdr3_aa: ASSPFRPLGAGGYNEQF

v_call: TRBV6-1
cdr3_length: 14
d_call: NA
cdr3_aa: ASSVDSLSGANVLT

v_call: TRBV6-5
cdr3_length: 13
d_call: TRBD1
cdr3_aa: ASSAGTVPLRPQH